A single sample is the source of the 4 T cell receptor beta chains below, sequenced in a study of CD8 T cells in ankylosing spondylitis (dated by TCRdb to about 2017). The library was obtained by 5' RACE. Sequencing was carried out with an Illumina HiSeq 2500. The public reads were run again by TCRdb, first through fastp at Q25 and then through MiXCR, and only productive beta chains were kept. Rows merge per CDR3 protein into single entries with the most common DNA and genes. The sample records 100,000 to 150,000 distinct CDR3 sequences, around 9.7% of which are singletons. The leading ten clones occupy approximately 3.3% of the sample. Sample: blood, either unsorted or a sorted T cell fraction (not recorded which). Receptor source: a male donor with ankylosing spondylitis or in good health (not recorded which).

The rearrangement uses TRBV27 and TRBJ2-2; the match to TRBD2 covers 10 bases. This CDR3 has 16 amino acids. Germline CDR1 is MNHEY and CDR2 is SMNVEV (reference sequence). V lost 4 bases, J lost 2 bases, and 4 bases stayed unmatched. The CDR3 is CASSSASGSNTGELFF. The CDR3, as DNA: TGTGCCAGCAGTTCGGCTAGCGGGAGTAACACCGGGGAGCTGTTTTTT.

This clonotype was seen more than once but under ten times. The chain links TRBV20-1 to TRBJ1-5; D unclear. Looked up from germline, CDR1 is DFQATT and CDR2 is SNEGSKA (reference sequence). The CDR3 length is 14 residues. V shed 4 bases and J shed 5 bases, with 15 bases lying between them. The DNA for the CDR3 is TGCAGTGCTAAACCTCGGGGTGTGGATCAGCCCCAGCATTTT. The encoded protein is CSAKPRGVDQPQHF.

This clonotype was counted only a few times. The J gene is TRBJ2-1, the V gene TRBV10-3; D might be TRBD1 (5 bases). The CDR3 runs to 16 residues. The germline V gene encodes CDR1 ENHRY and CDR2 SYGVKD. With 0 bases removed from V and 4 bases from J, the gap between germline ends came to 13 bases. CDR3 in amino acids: CAISESSGYGYNEQFF. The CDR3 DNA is TGTGCCATCAGTGAGTCGTCAGGGTACGGTTACAATGAGCAGTTCTTC.

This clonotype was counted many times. CDR3: CASRLSGTANYGYTF. The CDR3, as DNA: TGTGCCAGCAGATTATCGGGGACAGCAAACTATGGCTACACCTTC. This chain joins TRBV7-9 and TRBJ1-2; 7 bases fit TRBD1. The CDR3 contains 15 residues. J was trimmed by 2 bases and V by 6 bases; bases with no gene match: 9. Germline loops: CDR1 SEHNR, CDR2 FQNEAQ (reference sequence).